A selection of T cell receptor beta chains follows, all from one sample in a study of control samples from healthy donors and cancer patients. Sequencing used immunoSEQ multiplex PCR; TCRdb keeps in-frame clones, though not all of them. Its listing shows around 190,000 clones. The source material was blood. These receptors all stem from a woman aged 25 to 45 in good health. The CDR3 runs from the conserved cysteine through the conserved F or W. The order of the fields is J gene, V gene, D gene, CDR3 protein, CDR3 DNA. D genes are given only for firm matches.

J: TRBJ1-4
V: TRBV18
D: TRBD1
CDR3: CASSPGQGGEKLFF
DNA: TGTGCCAGCTCACCGGGACAGGGTGGCGAAAAACTGTTTTTT

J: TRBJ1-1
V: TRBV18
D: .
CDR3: CASSPQPLKGPMNTEAFF
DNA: TGTGCCAGCTCACCCCAACCGTTGAAGGGCCCAATGAACACTGAAGCTTTCTTT

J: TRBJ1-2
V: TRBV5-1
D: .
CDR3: CASSGGPPRDYGYTF
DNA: TGCGCCAGCAGCGGAGGACCCCCTCGCGACTATGGCTACACCTTC

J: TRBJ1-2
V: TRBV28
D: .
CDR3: CASRYYGYTF
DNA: TGTGCCAGCAGATATTATGGCTACACCTTC

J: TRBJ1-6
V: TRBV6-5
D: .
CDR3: CASSYSTTVNNSPLHF
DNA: TGTGCCAGCAGTTACTCGACGACAGTTAATAATTCACCCCTCCACTTT

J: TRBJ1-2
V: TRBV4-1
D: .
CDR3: CASSQDWGRELSYGYTF
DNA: TGCGCCAGCAGCCAAGATTGGGGCAGGGAGCTTTCCTATGGCTACACCTTC

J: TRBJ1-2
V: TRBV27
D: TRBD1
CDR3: CASSPMGQGGYGYTF
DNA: TGTGCCAGCAGTCCAATGGGACAGGGAGGCTATGGCTACACCTTC

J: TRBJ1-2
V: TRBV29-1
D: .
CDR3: CSVYRDSANYGYTF
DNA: TGCAGCGTTTACAGGGATTCAGCTAACTATGGCTACACCTTC

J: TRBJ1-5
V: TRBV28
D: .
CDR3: CASSLRPGDILNQPQHF
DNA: TGTGCCAGCAGTTTACGCCCCGGGGACATCCTTAATCAGCCCCAGCATTTT

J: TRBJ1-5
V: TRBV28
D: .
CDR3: CASSLSSRGHQPQHF
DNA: TGTGCCAGCAGTTTGTCCAGTCGGGGGCATCAGCCCCAGCATTTT

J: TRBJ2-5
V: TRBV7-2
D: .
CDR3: CASSLLETQYF
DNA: TGTGCCAGCAGCTTATTAGAGACCCAGTACTTC

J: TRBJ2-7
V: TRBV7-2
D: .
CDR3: CASSLVRQVSYEQYF
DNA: TGTGCCAGCAGCTTAGTAAGGCAGGTCTCCTACGAGCAGTACTTC

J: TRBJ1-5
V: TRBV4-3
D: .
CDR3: CASSQDKSNRPQHF
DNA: TGCGCCAGCAGCCAGGATAAATCCAATCGGCCCCAGCATTTT

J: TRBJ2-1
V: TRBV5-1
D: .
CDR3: CASSLARENYNEQFF
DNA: TGCGCCAGCAGCTTGGCACGAGAGAACTACAATGAGCAGTTCTTC

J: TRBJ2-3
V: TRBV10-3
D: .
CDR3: CAIWGQGGADTQYF
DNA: TGTGCCATCTGGGGGCAGGGAGGGGCAGATACGCAGTATTTT

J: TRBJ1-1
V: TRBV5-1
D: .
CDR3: CASSLIQGTEAFF
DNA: TGCGCCAGCAGCTTGATCCAGGGCACTGAAGCTTTCTTT

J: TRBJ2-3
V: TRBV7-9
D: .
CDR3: CASSARLESTDTQYF
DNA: TGTGCCAGCAGCGCCCGACTAGAGTCCACAGATACGCAGTATTTT

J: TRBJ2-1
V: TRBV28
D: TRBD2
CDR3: CASSSILAGGYNEQFF
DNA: TGTGCCAGCAGCTCTATCCTAGCGGGGGGGTACAATGAGCAGTTCTTC

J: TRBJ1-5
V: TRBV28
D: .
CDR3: CASSLQVGQPQHF
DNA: TGTGCCAGCAGTTTGCAAGTTGGTCAGCCCCAGCATTTT

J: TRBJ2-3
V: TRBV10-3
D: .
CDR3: CAISASDTQYF
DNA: TGTGCCATCAGTGCCTCAGATACGCAGTATTTT

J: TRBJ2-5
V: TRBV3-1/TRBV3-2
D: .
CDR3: CASSPSFGETQYF
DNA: TGTGCCAGCAGCCCTTCCTTTGGAGAGACCCAGTACTTC

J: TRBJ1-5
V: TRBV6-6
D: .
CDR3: CASSYGGVDMNQPQHF
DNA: TGTGCCAGCAGTTACGGGGGGGTCGACATGAATCAGCCCCAGCATTTT

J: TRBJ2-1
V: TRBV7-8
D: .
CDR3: CASSHPTRNTHNEQFF
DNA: TGTGCCAGCAGCCACCCGACTAGAAATACCCACAATGAGCAGTTCTTC

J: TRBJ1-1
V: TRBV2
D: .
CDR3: CASSEGLGTEAFF
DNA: TGTGCCAGCAGTGAAGGGTTGGGGACTGAAGCTTTCTTT

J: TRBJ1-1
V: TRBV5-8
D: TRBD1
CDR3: CASSKGQAPLTDTEAFF
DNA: TGTGCCAGCAGCAAGGGACAGGCCCCTTTAACGGACACTGAAGCTTTCTTT

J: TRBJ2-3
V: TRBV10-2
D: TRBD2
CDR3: CASSPRTSGGRGTQYF
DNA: TGCGCCAGCAGCCCCCGGACTAGCGGGGGTCGAGGGACGCAGTATTTT

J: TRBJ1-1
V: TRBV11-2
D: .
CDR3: CASSYRASNTEAFF
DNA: TGTGCCAGCAGCTACAGGGCTAGCAACACTGAAGCTTTCTTT

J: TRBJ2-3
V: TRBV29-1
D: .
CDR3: CSVELSADTQYF
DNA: TGCAGCGTTGAATTGTCGGCAGATACGCAGTATTTT

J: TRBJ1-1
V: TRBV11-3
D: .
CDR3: CASSAAANTEAFF
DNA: TGTGCCAGCAGCGCGGCCGCGAACACTGAAGCTTTCTTT

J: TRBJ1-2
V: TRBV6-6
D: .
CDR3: CASSYSAVNYGYTF
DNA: TGTGCCAGCAGTTACTCGGCAGTTAACTATGGCTACACCTTC

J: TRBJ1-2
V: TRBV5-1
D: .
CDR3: CASSLGVEDGYTF
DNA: TGCGCCAGCAGCTTGGGCGTCGAAGATGGCTACACCTTC